This TCR beta chain is from a study of T cells in Graves' hyperthyroidism and ophthalmopathy. CDR3 length equals 13 residues. Germline CDR1 KGHDR, CDR2 SFDVKD. V lost 10 bases and J lost 5, with 16 bases in between. Amplification targeted TCR beta CDR3 regions from RNA transcripts. HTBI primers were employed in a first-round RT-PCR of the TCR CDR3. Via MiXCR, TCRdb re-called the multiplex PCR reads, giving one row per CDR3 protein. Among 400,000 to 550,000 distinct CDR3 sequences listed, 13% to 15% were seen once. This clonotype has at least ten counts. Patients between 18 and 65 years old had hyperthyroidism, newly diagnosed and lasting under 2 months. Thyroid ultrasound and orbital computed tomography, with clinical symptoms and serum thyroxine and TRAb, informed diagnoses.

Sequencing was done on a sample of blood. The chain joins TRBV24-1 to TRBJ2-5, with D possibly matching TRBD1 (6 bases). The TCR sequence derives from a woman aged 18-29 years with Graves' hyperthyroidism. CDR3 coding DNA: TGTGCCACTTCGGCAGGGGCCTGGGAGACCCAGTACTTC. This translates into CATSAGAWETQYF.